This T cell receptor beta chain was sequenced for a study of OX40 agonist ivuxolimab in advanced cancers. Findings and caveats of the study: Partial responders dosed at 0.1-3.0 mg/kg displayed clonal expansion ranking among the lowest.

The germline V gene has CDR1 MNHNS and CDR2 SASEGT. This CDR3 region has 14 residues. V was clipped by 7 bases and J by 5 bases; unmatched bases: 5. About this clone itself: The antigen remains unidentified.

Sequencing was performed with immunoSEQ multiplex PCR; in TCRdb, only in-frame clones are kept and a portion is missing. The sample contains about 79,000 clones, around 91% of which appear only once. This specimen was CD4+ or CD8+ T cells sorted from blood, taken in a trial of the OX40 agonist ivuxolimab. The source of this sequence is an adult with an advanced solid tumor such as melanoma, head and neck, liver or kidney cancer. V is TRBV6-1 and J is TRBJ2-1; 10 bases map to TRBD1. The CDR3 DNA sequence: TGTGCCAGCATCCGGGACAGGGGTAACAATGAGCAGTTCTTC. This translates into CASIRDRGNNEQFF.